This T cell receptor beta chain stems from a study of cytomegalovirus exposure and HLA in healthy donors. It was with 60 Vbeta and 13 Jbeta primers that the PCR ran. Sequencing was performed with immunoSEQ multiplex PCR; in TCRdb, only in-frame clones are kept and a portion is missing. This sample has around 150,000 clones, with 70% to 85% found just once. CDR1 is GTSNPN and CDR2 is SVGIG in the germline V gene (reference sequence). The CDR3 covers 12 residues. V gave up 0 bases and J gave up 9 bases, with 10 bases separating them. The receptor was derived from a man aged 50-60 years in good health and CMV-seropositive. The sequencing sample was made of PBMCs. The chain couples TRBV30 to TRBJ2-3; D gene ambiguous. This CDR3 reads CAWSVGGGTQYF. The CDR3 DNA is TGTGCCTGGAGTGTAGGTGGCGGCACGCAGTATTTT.